What follows are 17 T cell receptor beta chains derived from one specimen sequenced in a study of cytomegalovirus exposure and HLA in healthy donors. The PCR contained 60 Vbeta and 13 Jbeta primers. Clones were sequenced by immunoSEQ multiplex PCR, and TCRdb holds only the in-frame ones, with some missing. The table records 90,000 to 130,000 clones, about four fifths of them present only once. The specimen was PBMCs. These receptors were collected from a man aged 25 to 40 in good health and CMV-seropositive.

The V gene is TRBV15, the J gene TRBJ2-3; the match to TRBD1 covers 8 bases. J lost 1 base, V lost 1 base, and 1 base had no gene match. The CDR3 sequence is 15 residues long. Looked up from germline, CDR1 is LNHNV and CDR2 is YYDKDF (reference sequence). The CDR3 spells CATSRATGGTDTQYF. The CDR3, as DNA: TGTGCCACCAGCAGAGCGACAGGGGGCACAGATACGCAGTATTTT. Supplemented by reference TRBV15 and TRBJ2-3, the full variable domain reads DAMVIQNPRYQVTQFGKPVTLSCSQTLNHNVMYWYQQKSSQAPKLLFHYYDKDFNNEADTPDNFQSRRPNTSFCFLDIRSPGLGDTAMYLCATSRATGGTDTQYFGPGTRLTVL.

The table lists this clone with a count of one. The chain joins TRBV7-2 to TRBJ2-3; TRBD2 agrees at 12 bases. The CDR3 length is 19 residues. J was trimmed by 2 bases and V by 1 base; bases with no gene match: 10. In germline, CDR1 is SGHTA, CDR2 FQGNSA. This chain's CDR3 is CASSLVRLAGGRSTDTQYF. Here the CDR3 DNA reads TGTGCCAGCAGCTTAGTAAGGCTAGCGGGGGGGAGATCCACAGATACGCAGTATTTT.

This clone was detected a few times. V is TRBV5-1 and J is TRBJ1-1, with a possible D match to TRBD1 (6 bases). Germline CDR1 reads SGHRS; CDR2 reads YFSETQ. The CDR3 spans 14 residues. With 3 bases removed from V and 3 bases from J, the gap between germline ends came to 12 bases. CDR3 nucleotides: TGCGCCAGCAGCTGGGGGCACACCTACACTGAAGCTTTCTTT. Translation: CASSWGHTYTEAFF.

Points on this clone: A junction boundary mismatches the germline segment, possibly from a read error. The rearrangement links TRBV6-1 to TRBJ2-7, with D possibly matching TRBD2 (5 bases). Germline V gene data show CDR1 as MNHNS and CDR2 as SASEGT. This CDR3 has 12 amino acids. The CDR3 DNA sequence: TGTGCCAGCAGGAAGGACTCCCACGAGCAGTACTTC. Its translation: CASRKDSHEQYF.

The rearrangement uses TRBV19 and TRBJ2-7, with a weak D call TRBD2 (6 bases). The CDR3 sequence is 15 residues long. The germline V gene encodes CDR1 LNHDA and CDR2 SQIVND (reference sequence). Deletions cut 4 bases from V and 4 bases from J, with 17 bases between. The DNA for the CDR3 is TGTGCCAGTAGTACAAGCTTACAGGAGGGTTACGAGCAGTACTTC. It yields the protein CASSTSLQEGYEQYF.

This clone was observed a single time. Here the CDR3 reads CASSPEGLVWETQYF. CDR3 sequence (DNA): TGTGCCAGCAGCCCCGAGGGACTAGTGTGGGAGACCCAGTACTTC. The V gene is TRBV27, the J gene TRBJ2-5; TRBD2 agrees at 8 bases. The CDR3 consists of 15 residues. Trimming at V came to 6 bases and at J to 5 bases, leaving 11 bases not matched to a gene. Germline CDR1 reads MNHEY; CDR2 reads SMNVEV (reference sequence).

The rearrangement uses TRBV2 and TRBJ2-1; 9 nucleotides line up with TRBD1. The V and J ends lost 10 bases and 8 bases, in that order; junction bases with no gene match: 9. Germline V lookup: CDR1 SNHLY, CDR2 FYNNEI. CDR3 length: 13 residues. The CDR3 is CATGGTGNYEQFF. In nucleotides, the CDR3 is TGTGCCACAGGAGGGACAGGGAACTATGAGCAGTTCTTC. Full variable domain (rest looked up from reference TRBV2 and TRBJ2-1): EPEVTQTPSHQVTQMGQEVILRCVPISNHLYFYWYRQILGQKVEFLVSFYNNEISEKSEIFDDQFSVERPDGSNFTLKIRSTKLEDSAMYFCATGGTGNYEQFFGPGTRLTVL.

This chain uses TRBV30 with TRBJ2-2; D is unresolved. The CDR3 runs 16 residues. The germline V gene has CDR1 GTSNPN and CDR2 SVGIG (reference sequence). V was pared by 0 bases and J by 0 bases, with 11 bases between. The CDR3 region is CAWSVPIQANTGELFF. The CDR3 DNA reads as TGTGCCTGGAGTGTTCCGATTCAGGCGAACACCGGGGAGCTGTTTTTT.

This clone was found once. The gene calls are TRBV9 and TRBJ2-5; possible D gene TRBD2, 7 bases. The CDR3 sequence is 14 residues long. V shed 0 bases and J shed 5 bases, with 11 bases lying between them. Germline-derived CDR1 and CDR2 are SGDLS and YYNGEE. The DNA of the CDR3 is TGTGCCAGCAGCGTAGGGGGGGGCGGGGAGACCCAGTACTTC. As protein: CASSVGGGGETQYF.

Points on this clone: This same CDR3 is encoded by further DNA sequences in the sample. The J gene is TRBJ1-6, the V gene TRBV6-4, with TRBD1 as a possible D gene (5 bases). From germline, CDR1 is MRHNA and CDR2 SNTAGT. The CDR3 spans 14 residues. The V gene lost 6 bases and the J gene lost 14 bases, with 20 bases spanning the gap. The CDR3 DNA reads as TGTGCCAGCAGGACAGAAGGGTTCGGGGGGGCCCTCCACTTT. It specifies CASRTEGFGGALHF.

The CDR3 here is CSVLLFQGGAEAFF. For the CDR3, the DNA is TGCAGCGTTCTACTCTTCCAGGGGGGAGCTGAAGCTTTCTTT. V gene TRBV29-1 combines with J gene TRBJ1-1; 7 bases are shared with TRBD1. Germline assignment: CDR1 SQVTM and CDR2 ANQGSEA. Losses at the gene ends were 5 bases for V and 6 bases for J; bases not matched to a gene: 12. The CDR3 extends over 14 amino acids.

This clone appeared a few times. The same CDR3 is also encoded by other DNA sequences in this sample. The chain recombines TRBV7-2 with TRBJ1-1, with 8 positions matching TRBD1. The germline V gene encodes CDR1 SGHTA and CDR2 FQGNSA. After removal of 6 bases from V and 5 bases from J, the junction contained 11 bases not matched to a gene. The CDR3 covers 15 residues. The chain's CDR3 is CASRPGQGGWTEAFF. The CDR3 DNA reads TGTGCCAGCAGGCCCGGACAGGGAGGGTGGACTGAAGCTTTCTTT.

This chain uses TRBV7-9 with TRBJ2-7; maybe TRBD1 (5 bases). Trimming took 1 base from V and 7 from J, leaving 11 bases between them. Per the germline V gene, CDR1 is SEHNR and CDR2 is FQNEAQ (reference sequence). This CDR3 has 13 amino acids. Here the CDR3 DNA reads TGTGCCAGCAGCTTAGGGTCGCAGGGAGAGCAGTACTTC. It specifies CASSLGSQGEQYF.

V is TRBV5-3 and J is TRBJ1-1; 8 positions match TRBD1. TRBV5-3 is placed among ORFs of uncertain function. The length of the CDR3 is 14 residues. V was clipped by 4 bases and J by 5 bases; unmatched bases: 7. CDR3 bases: TGTGCCAGAAGCCAAGGACAGGGTGGTACTGAAGCTTTCTTT. This sequence encodes CARSQGQGGTEAFF.

The chain recombines TRBV7-9 with TRBJ2-3, with TRBD2 identical over 11 bases. The CDR3 runs 16 residues. V dropped 5 bases and J dropped 0; count of bases not matched to a gene: 4. Germline V gene data show CDR1 as SEHNR and CDR2 as FQNEAQ (reference sequence). The CDR3 nucleotides are TGTGCCAGCAGCCCATGGACTAGCGGGAGCACAGATACGCAGTATTTT. This encodes CASSPWTSGSTDTQYF. Full variable domain (outside the CDR3, taken from reference TRBV7-9 and TRBJ2-3): DTGVSQNPRHKITKRGQNVTFRCDPISEHNRLYWYRQTLGQGPEFLTYFQNEAQLEKSRLLSDRFSAERPKGSFSTLEIQRTEQGDSAMYLCASSPWTSGSTDTQYFGPGTRLTVL.

The V call is TRBV4-1, the J call TRBJ2-1; TRBD1 matches 7 bases. Per the germline V gene, CDR1 is MGHRA and CDR2 is YSYEKL. The CDR3 sequence is 14 residues long. V lost 3 bases to trimming and J lost 10 bases; unmatched junction nucleotides: 9. The CDR3 region has the DNA TGCGCCAGCAGCCATTCGACAGGGCTCTGGGAGCAGTTCTTC. Protein product: CASSHSTGLWEQFF.

This clone has just a few counts. This chain uses TRBV28 with TRBJ1-6; D call uncertain. CDR3 size: 17 residues. The germline V gene encodes CDR1 MDHEN and CDR2 SYDVKM. Trimming shortened V by 2 bases and J by 0 bases, and 11 bases separated the two germline ends. CDR3 sequence reads: CASSLRGSGSYNSPLHF. Written as DNA, the CDR3 is TGTGCCAGCAGTTTAAGAGGTTCGGGCTCCTATAATTCACCCCTCCACTTT.